The 18 T cell receptor beta chains below come from one sample, sequenced in a study of blood T cell repertoires in COVID-19. The data were produced by immunoSEQ multiplex PCR, yet TCRdb's version contains in-frame clones alone and is incomplete. Of some 380,000 clones in the sample, nearly 90% are singletons; the top ten hold 6.5%. Sequencing was performed on peripheral blood. The receptors shown here come from a man aged 18 to 35 with active or convalescent COVID-19.

The V call is TRBV9, the J call TRBJ1-5; D might be TRBD1 (6 bases). V lost 3 bases and J 4 bases, leaving 8 bases between the germline ends. Germline V CDR1 and CDR2: SGDLS, YYNGEE. CDR3 length equals 13 residues. Here the CDR3 DNA reads TGTGCCAGCAGCGCACAGGGAAATCAGCCCCAGCATTTT. It is translated as CASSAQGNQPQHF. The complete variable domain, with remaining parts taken from reference TRBV9 and TRBJ1-5, reads DSGVTQTPKHLITATGQRVTLRCSPRSGDLSVYWYQQSLDQGLQFLIQYYNGEERAKGNILERFSAQQFPDLHSELNLSSLELGDSALYFCASSAQGNQPQHFGDGTRLSIL.

This clone was seen only once. The chain recombines TRBV27 with TRBJ2-7, with 8 bases identical to TRBD1. The CDR3 sequence is 16 residues long. V trimming: 1 base; J trimming: 2 bases; junction bases outside the gene matches: 7. The V gene's germline CDR1 is MNHEY and CDR2 SMNVEV (reference sequence). CDR3 residues: CASSLLPGQAAYEQYF. The CDR3 nucleotides read TGTGCCAGCAGTTTATTACCGGGACAGGCGGCCTACGAGCAGTACTTC.

This clone was counted a few times. This sequence joins TRBV2 and TRBJ1-2, with D possibly TRBD1 on 6 matching bases. CDR3 size: 15 residues. The V gene's germline CDR1 is SNHLY and CDR2 FYNNEI. Trimming took off 0 bases at V and 0 bases at J, with 8 bases between the two ends. The CDR3 DNA follows: TGTGCCAGCAGTGAAGCTGCAGGGGCTAACTATGGCTACACCTTC. It is translated as CASSEAAGANYGYTF. Full variable domain (missing parts from reference TRBV2 and TRBJ1-2): EPEVTQTPSHQVTQMGQEVILRCVPISNHLYFYWYRQILGQKVEFLVSFYNNEISEKSEIFDDQFSVERPDGSNFTLKIRSTKLEDSAMYFCASSEAAGANYGYTFGSGTRLTVV.

This clone was recorded a few times. The chain uses TRBV6-4 and TRBJ2-4; D gene ambiguous. The CDR3 covers 16 residues. In germline, CDR1 is MRHNA, CDR2 SNTAGT. Trimming removed 6 bases from V and 2 bases from J, with 17 bases in between. CDR3 amino acids: CASREEEAKSKNIQYF. As DNA, the CDR3 is TGTGCCAGCAGAGAAGAGGAAGCAAAATCCAAAAACATTCAGTACTTC.

The J gene is TRBJ1-5, the V gene TRBV27, with TRBD1 as a possible D gene (6 bases). The V end lost 6 bases, the J end lost 5 bases, and 17 bases lay between the germline ends. Germline CDR1 is MNHEY and CDR2 is SMNVEV (reference sequence). The CDR3 covers 15 residues. In DNA form, the CDR3 reads TGTGCCAGCAGACTCACAGGGTTAAGCTATCAGCCCCAGCATTTT. It is translated as CASRLTGLSYQPQHF.

The sample holds one count of this clone. This sequence joins TRBV10-3 and TRBJ2-1, with 11 bases fitting TRBD2. The CDR3 consists of 15 residues. Germline V gives CDR1 ENHRY, CDR2 SYGVKD. With 6 bases clipped from V and 4 bases from J, the junction kept 5 bases outside the gene matches. CDR3 nucleotides: TGTGCCATCAGGTCCGGGACTAGCGGATACAATGAGCAGTTCTTC. Protein product: CAIRSGTSGYNEQFF.

The rearrangement uses TRBV4-1 and TRBJ2-1; D remains unclear. The CDR3 loop spans 15 amino acids. Germline CDR1 reads MGHRA; CDR2 reads YSYEKL. The germline V and J ends were trimmed by 2 bases and 0 bases, with 8 bases remaining between them. CDR3: CASSQTFSSYNEQFF. The CDR3 DNA reads as TGCGCCAGCAGCCAAACGTTTAGCTCCTACAATGAGCAGTTCTTC.

This clone turned up a few times. In DNA, the CDR3 is TGTGCCAGCAGTGAAATTGGGGGCGGCACTGAAGCTTTCTTT. Protein sequence: CASSEIGGGTEAFF. The rearrangement joins TRBV6-1 to TRBJ1-1, with a weak D call TRBD1 (6 bases). Germline CDR1 is MNHNS and CDR2 is SASEGT. The CDR3 loop spans 14 amino acids. With 2 bases removed from V and 4 bases from J, the gap between germline ends came to 11 bases.

V gene TRBV7-9 combines with J gene TRBJ1-1, with 8 bases that match TRBD1. J lost 0 bases, V lost 3 bases, and 6 bases had no gene match. Germline loops: CDR1 SEHNR, CDR2 FQNEAQ (reference sequence). CDR3 length equals 16 residues. The CDR3 region has the DNA TGTGCCAGCAGCTTTTTGACAGGGGTCATGAACACTGAAGCTTTCTTT. Its translation is CASSFLTGVMNTEAFF.

This chain links TRBV9 with TRBJ2-3; 7 bases fit TRBD1. Trimming at V came to 4 bases and at J to 0 bases, leaving 8 bases not matched to a gene. The CDR3 consists of 16 residues. Germline V gene sequence: CDR1 SGDLS, CDR2 YYNGEE. CDR3 amino acids: CASSLLWDSSTDTQYF. DNA for the CDR3: TGTGCCAGCAGCCTCCTTTGGGACAGTAGCACAGATACGCAGTATTTT.

This clone appeared a single time. For the CDR3, the DNA is TGCGCCAGCAGCGGGCGGGCAGGGGCTAGAAGCACAGATACGCAGTATTTT. Protein: CASSGRAGARSTDTQYF. The genes are TRBV4-1 and TRBJ2-3; possible D gene TRBD1, 6 bases. CDR3 length: 17 amino acids. The germline V gene has CDR1 MGHRA and CDR2 YSYEKL. Trimming took off 5 bases at V and 0 bases at J, with 18 bases between the two ends.

Points on this clone: Its ends do not fully match the called genes, so a read error is possible. V usage is TRBV4-1 and J usage is TRBJ2-6; possibly TRBD1 for D (5 bases). The CDR3 is made up of 16 amino acids. CDR1 and CDR2 (germline): MGHRA, YSYEKL. This chain's CDR3 is CASSQEKLSGANVLTF. The CDR3, as DNA: TGCGCCAGCAGCCAAGAAAAACTCTCTGGGGCCAACGTGCTGACTTTC.

The chain uses TRBV28 and TRBJ2-7; D uncertain. The CDR3 totals 12 residues. The V gene lost 6 bases and the J gene lost 3 bases, with 9 bases spanning the gap. Germline V CDR1 and CDR2: MDHEN, SYDVKM. The CDR3 here is CASRNQNYEQYF. The CDR3 bases are TGTGCCAGCAGGAATCAGAACTACGAGCAGTACTTC. Supplemented by reference TRBV28 and TRBJ2-7, the full variable domain reads DVKVTQSSRYLVKRTGEKVFLECVQDMDHENMFWYRQDPGLGLRLIYFSYDVKMKEKGDIPEGYSVSREKKERFSLILESASTNQTSMYLCASRNQNYEQYFGPGTRLTVT.

This rearrangement joins TRBV6-5 to TRBJ2-1; no clear D gene. The CDR3 runs 12 residues. The germline CDR1 and CDR2 sequences are MNHEY and SVGAGI. Trimming took 8 bases from V and 4 from J, leaving 9 bases between them. The chain's CDR3 is CASVGHYNEQFF. The CDR3 DNA follows: TGTGCCAGCGTGGGCCATTACAATGAGCAGTTCTTC.

The chain employs TRBV19 and TRBJ1-5, with D possibly matching TRBD1 (5 bases). V lost 0 bases to trimming and J lost 4 bases, with 10 bases between them. CDR3 length: 15 amino acids. Germline CDR1 is LNHDA and CDR2 is SQIVND (reference sequence). DNA for the CDR3: TGTGCCAGTAGTATAGACAACTCAGGGAATCAGCCCCAGCATTTT. Translated, it gives CASSIDNSGNQPQHF.

This chain connects TRBV29-1 to TRBJ2-7; TRBD1 matches 7 bases. This CDR3 contains 13 residues. The germline V gene encodes CDR1 SQVTM and CDR2 ANQGSEA. Unmatched junction bases numbered 8, after V lost 7 bases and J lost 2 bases. Here the CDR3 reads CSAVPGQTYEQYF. For the CDR3, the DNA is TGCAGCGCCGTTCCGGGACAGACCTACGAGCAGTACTTC.

This clone was counted a single time. The V and J genes are TRBV28 and TRBJ1-2; no clear D gene. The CDR3 consists of 14 residues. Per germline, CDR1 MDHEN and CDR2 SYDVKM. Trimming shortened V by 10 bases and J by 4 bases, and 19 bases separated the two germline ends. CDR3 region: CAILPGVSTYGYTF. The CDR3 nucleotides read TGTGCCATCCTACCCGGGGTTTCTACCTATGGCTACACCTTC.

The chain uses TRBV21-1 and TRBJ2-5; TRBD1 reflects the table's D call only, with no check against the DNA. TRBV21-1 is a recognized pseudogene. This CDR3 has 17 amino acids. CDR3 loop: CASSNRRTGILGETQYF. The CDR3 DNA sequence: TGTGCCAGCAGCAATAGGCGGACAGGCATCCTTGGGGAGACCCAGTACTTC.